This T cell receptor beta chain was recorded in a study of shared clonotypes between healthy human individuals. 200 ng DNA, 30,000 to 35,000 T cell genomes, went into each sorted-subset replicate PCR. This table comes from immunoSEQ multiplex PCR, and its TCRdb copy is limited to in-frame clones, with some not included. The table includes 2 million to 2.5 million clones, about 95% detected once. Naive CD8 cells, CD45RO-negative and positively selected for CCR7, excluded terminally differentiated effector memory CD45RA+ cells. Those who donated were healthy HIV-negative adults, with no recent acute infections or vaccinations reported. Germline CDR1 and CDR2: LNHDA and SQIVND (reference sequence). The CDR3 has 15 residues. Trimming took 0 bases from V and 2 from J; bases not matched to a gene: 3.

This sequence was found in a man aged 18-30 years in good health. The source material was naive CD8+ T cells sorted from blood. The V and J genes are TRBV19 and TRBJ2-7, with 8 bases aligning to TRBD2. The CDR3 DNA is TGTGCCAGTAGTATAGACCCAGCGGGGGCCTACGAGCAGTACTTC. Translated: CASSIDPAGAYEQYF.